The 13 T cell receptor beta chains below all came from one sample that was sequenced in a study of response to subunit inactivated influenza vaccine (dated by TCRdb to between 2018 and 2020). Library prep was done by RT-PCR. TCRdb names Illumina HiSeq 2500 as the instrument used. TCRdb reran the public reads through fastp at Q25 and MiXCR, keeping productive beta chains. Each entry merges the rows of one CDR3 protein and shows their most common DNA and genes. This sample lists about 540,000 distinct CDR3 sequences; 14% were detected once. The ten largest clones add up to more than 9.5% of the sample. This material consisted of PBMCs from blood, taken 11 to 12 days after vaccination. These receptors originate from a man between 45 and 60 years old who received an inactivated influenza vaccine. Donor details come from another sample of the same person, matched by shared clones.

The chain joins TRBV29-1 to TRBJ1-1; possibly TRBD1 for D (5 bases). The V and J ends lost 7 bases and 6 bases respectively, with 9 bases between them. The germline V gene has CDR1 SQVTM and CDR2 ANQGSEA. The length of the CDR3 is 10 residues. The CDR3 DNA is TGCAGCGCCCAGGGAGCTGAAGCTTTCTTT. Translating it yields CSAQGAEAFF.

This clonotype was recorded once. CDR3 sequence (DNA): TGTGCCAGCCAAGAGACCGTGGAGACCCAGTACTTC. Its translation is CASQETVETQYF. The chain uses TRBV6-6 and TRBJ2-5; D is undetermined. Looked up from germline, CDR1 is MNHNY and CDR2 is SVGAGI (reference sequence). Trimming left V 8 bases short and J 5 bases short, with 12 bases between. This CDR3 spans 12 amino acids.

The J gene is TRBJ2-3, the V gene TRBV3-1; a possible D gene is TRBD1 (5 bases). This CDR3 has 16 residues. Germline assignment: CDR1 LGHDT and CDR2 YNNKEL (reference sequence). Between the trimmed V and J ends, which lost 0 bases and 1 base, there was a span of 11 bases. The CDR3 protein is CASSQDPRARTDTQYF. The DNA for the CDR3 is TGTGCCAGCAGCCAAGACCCCAGGGCACGCACAGATACGCAGTATTTT.

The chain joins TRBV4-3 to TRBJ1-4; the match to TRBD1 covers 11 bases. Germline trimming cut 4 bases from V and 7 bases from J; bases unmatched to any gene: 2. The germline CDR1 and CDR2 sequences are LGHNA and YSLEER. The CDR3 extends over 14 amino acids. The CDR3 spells CASSLGTGGEKLFF. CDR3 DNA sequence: TGCGCCAGCAGCCTTGGGACAGGGGGTGAAAAACTGTTTTTT.

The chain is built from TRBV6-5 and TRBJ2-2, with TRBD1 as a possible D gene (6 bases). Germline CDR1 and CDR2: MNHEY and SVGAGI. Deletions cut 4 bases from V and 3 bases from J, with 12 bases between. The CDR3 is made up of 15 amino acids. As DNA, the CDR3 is TGTGCCAGCAGTTTGGACTGGGGGCACACCGGGGAGCTGTTTTTT. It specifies CASSLDWGHTGELFF.

The CDR3 region has the DNA TGCAGTGCTACCAGGACTAGCGGGAGGTCAGATACGCAGTATTTT. Its protein is CSATRTSGRSDTQYF. The chain employs TRBV20-1 and TRBJ2-3; 14 nucleotides align to TRBD2. CDR1 and CDR2 from the germline V gene are DFQATT and SNEGSKA (reference sequence). The CDR3 contains 15 residues. With V trimmed by 4 bases and J by 4 bases, 4 bases remained unmatched.

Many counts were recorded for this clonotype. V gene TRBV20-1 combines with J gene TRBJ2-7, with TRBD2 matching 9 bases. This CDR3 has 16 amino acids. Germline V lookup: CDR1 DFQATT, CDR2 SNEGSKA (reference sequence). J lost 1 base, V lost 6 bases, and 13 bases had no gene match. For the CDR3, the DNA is TGCAGTGCACATGGTAGCGGGAGAGTAAATTCCTACGAGCAGTACTTC. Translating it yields CSAHGSGRVNSYEQYF.

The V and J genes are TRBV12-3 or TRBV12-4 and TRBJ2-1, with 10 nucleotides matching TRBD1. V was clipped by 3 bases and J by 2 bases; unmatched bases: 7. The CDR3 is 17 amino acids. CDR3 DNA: TGTGCCAGCAGTTTCCGGACAGGGGGGACTACCTACAATGAGCAGTTCTTC. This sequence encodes CASSFRTGGTTYNEQFF.

CDR3 loop: CASSPRDDNEKLFF. CDR3 nucleotide sequence: TGTGCCAGCTCACCTAGGGACGATAATGAAAAACTGTTTTTT. The rearrangement uses TRBV18 and TRBJ1-4; D perhaps matches TRBD1 (5 bases). V lost 3 bases to trimming and J lost 4 bases, with 9 bases between them. The CDR3 has 14 residues. CDR1 is KGHSH and CDR2 is LQKENI in the germline V gene.

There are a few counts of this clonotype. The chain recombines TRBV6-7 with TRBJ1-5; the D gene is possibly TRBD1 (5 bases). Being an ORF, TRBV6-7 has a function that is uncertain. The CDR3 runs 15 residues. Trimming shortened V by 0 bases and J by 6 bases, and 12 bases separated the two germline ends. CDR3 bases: TGTGCCAGCAGTTACTCGCCAGAAGGGGTTCAGCCCCAGCATTTT. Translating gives CASSYSPEGVQPQHF.

CDR3 residues: CSARASGLAGGTDTQYF. The DNA for the CDR3 is TGCAGTGCTAGAGCTTCTGGACTAGCGGGGGGCACAGATACGCAGTATTTT. V gene TRBV20-1 combines with J gene TRBJ2-3, with TRBD2 identical over 13 bases. The CDR3 runs 17 residues. Trimming took 1 base from V and 1 from J; bases not matched to a gene: 5. Germline CDR1 DFQATT, CDR2 SNEGSKA (reference sequence).

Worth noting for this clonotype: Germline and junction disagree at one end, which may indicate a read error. The CDR3 bases are TGTGCCCGCAGTTTAGGTAACCGTGGGGAGCAGTACTTC. Protein: CARSLGNRGEQYF. The V call is TRBV12-3 or TRBV12-4, the J call TRBJ2-7; D uncertain. The CDR3 has 13 amino acids.

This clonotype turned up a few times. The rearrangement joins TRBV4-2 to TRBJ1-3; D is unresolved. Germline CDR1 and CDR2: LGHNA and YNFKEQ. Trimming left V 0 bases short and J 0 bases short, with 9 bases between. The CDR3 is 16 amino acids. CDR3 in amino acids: CASSQERRSSGNTIYF. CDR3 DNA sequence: TGTGCCAGCAGCCAAGAGAGGAGAAGCTCTGGAAACACCATATATTTT.